Following are 16 T cell receptor beta chains from one sample sequenced in a study of T cell responses to AZD1222 COVID-19 vaccine. Method: immunoSEQ multiplex PCR; TCRdb's copy keeps in-frame clones and lacks some. The table has 100,000 to 150,000 clones, approximately 89% seen once; the top ten hold under 11%. The specimen comprised peripheral blood, sampled on day 0 of AZD1222 vaccination. These receptors all stem from an adult in good health.

This clone came up a few times. CDR3 sequence (DNA): TGTGCCAGCAGTTTTAGGGGGGGACAGCCAGATGGCTACACCTTC. This gives the protein CASSFRGGQPDGYTF. The V gene is TRBV27, the J gene TRBJ1-2, with 7 bases that match TRBD1. The V gene end was trimmed by 3 bases and the J gene end by 6 bases; junction bases not matched to a gene: 10. Germline CDR1 reads MNHEY; CDR2 reads SMNVEV (reference sequence). The CDR3 extends over 15 amino acids.

The chain recombines TRBV18 with TRBJ2-3; 9 positions match TRBD1. The CDR3 loop spans 17 amino acids. Germline V CDR1 and CDR2: KGHSH, LQKENI. V was clipped by 6 bases and J by 3 bases; unmatched bases: 13. The CDR3 here is CASSKSRTGEKTDTQYF. CDR3 in DNA: TGTGCCAGCTCCAAATCTCGGACAGGGGAAAAGACAGATACGCAGTATTTT.

V is TRBV5-8 and J is TRBJ2-7; D perhaps matches TRBD2 (5 bases). Trimming left V 0 bases short and J 2 bases short, with 12 bases between. CDR3 size: 15 residues. Germline V lookup: CDR1 SGHTS, CDR2 YDEGEE. CDR3 DNA: TGTGCCAGCAGCTTGGCATTAGCGTTGACCTACGAGCAGTACTTC. Translating it yields CASSLALALTYEQYF.

V gene TRBV7-2 combines with J gene TRBJ1-2; 12 positions match TRBD1. V was pared by 5 bases and J by 4 bases, with 8 bases of the junction left unmatched. The germline V gene encodes CDR1 SGHTA and CDR2 FQGNSA. The CDR3 consists of 16 residues. This CDR3 is CASSPVGTGGGYGYTF. As DNA, the CDR3 is TGTGCCAGCAGCCCAGTTGGGACAGGGGGCGGCTATGGCTACACCTTC.

This clone has more than one count but fewer than ten. The CDR3 loop is CASSTWTGGSYGYTF. For the CDR3, the DNA is TGTGCCAGCAGTACCTGGACAGGGGGCAGTTATGGCTACACCTTC. J is TRBJ1-2 and V is TRBV27; 11 bases map to TRBD1. The CDR3 totals 15 residues. The germline V gene encodes CDR1 MNHEY and CDR2 SMNVEV (reference sequence). V gave up 5 bases and J gave up 5 bases; unmatched junction bases: 7.

The chain is built from TRBV6-5 and TRBJ2-1; 10 positions match TRBD2. This CDR3 has 14 residues. The germline gives CDR1 MNHEY, CDR2 SVGAGI. The trim removed 6 bases at V and 4 bases at J, leaving 3 bases unmatched. The CDR3 DNA reads TGTGCCAGCAGGAGCGGGAGGGGTTACAATGAGCAGTTCTTC. It yields the protein CASRSGRGYNEQFF.

This clone has just a few counts. V usage is TRBV12-5 and J usage is TRBJ1-3; 11 bases are a match to TRBD1. Germline V lookup: CDR1 LGHNT, CDR2 FRNRAP. The CDR3 runs 17 residues. The V gene end was trimmed by 6 bases and the J gene end by 4 bases; junction bases not matched to a gene: 11. In DNA form, the CDR3 reads TGTGCTAGTGGCCGCCGAGGACAGGGGGCGCGGGGAAACACCATATATTTT. Translating gives CASGRRGQGARGNTIYF.

V gene TRBV7-9 combines with J gene TRBJ2-5; 9 bases map to TRBD1. Trimming removed 5 bases from V and 5 bases from J; junction bases left unmatched: 9. Germline V gene sequence: CDR1 SEHNR, CDR2 FQNEAQ (reference sequence). This CDR3 contains 15 residues. The CDR3 coding sequence is TGTGCCAGCAGCCGGAGGACAGGGGTAGGGGAGACCCAGTACTTC. Protein sequence: CASSRRTGVGETQYF.

This clone came up once. The chain combines TRBV7-2 with TRBJ2-3; the match to TRBD1 covers 7 bases. In germline, CDR1 is SGHTA, CDR2 FQGNSA. This CDR3 region has 17 residues. Trimming took 2 bases from V and 1 from J; bases not matched to a gene: 9. This chain's CDR3 is CASSLIGIQGGTDTQYF. The CDR3 DNA follows: TGTGCCAGCAGCTTAATCGGGATTCAGGGGGGCACAGATACGCAGTATTTT. The whole variable domain, remainder taken from reference TRBV7-2 and TRBJ2-3, is GAGVSQSPSNKVTEKGKDVELRCDPISGHTALYWYRQSLGQGLEFLIYFQGNSAPDKSGLPSDRFSAERTGGSVSTLTIQRTQQEDSAVYLCASSLIGIQGGTDTQYFGPGTRLTVL.

This CDR3 reads CASSFTGGISGSLTDTQYF. The CDR3 coding sequence is TGTGCCAGCAGCTTTACAGGGGGAATTAGCGGGAGCCTCACAGATACGCAGTATTTT. The chain is built from TRBV7-2 and TRBJ2-3, with a weak D call TRBD2 (9 bases). The germline V gene has CDR1 SGHTA and CDR2 FQGNSA. This CDR3 comprises 19 residues. Trimming cost V 3 bases and J 2 bases, with 24 bases left between them.

This clone was observed a single time. The chain combines TRBV19 with TRBJ1-1; maybe TRBD1 (5 bases). The V end lost 0 bases, the J end lost 9 bases, and 11 bases lay between the germline ends. The CDR3 has 13 amino acids. The germline V gene encodes CDR1 LNHDA and CDR2 SQIVND (reference sequence). The DNA of the CDR3 is TGTGCCAGTAGTATAGAGGGGGAACAGAAAGCTTTCTTT. It encodes CASSIEGEQKAFF.

This chain links TRBV6-5 with TRBJ2-7; a possible D gene is TRBD1 (5 bases). Germline values: CDR1 MNHEY, CDR2 SVGAGI. V gave up 5 bases and J gave up 2 bases, with 10 bases separating them. CDR3 size: 13 residues. The CDR3 DNA sequence: TGTGCCAGCAGTCCTTCGACAGCCTACGAGCAGTACTTC. Translating it yields CASSPSTAYEQYF.

The chain links TRBV3-1 (or the pseudogene TRBV3-2) to TRBJ2-1; D may be TRBD1 (6 bases). Germline V CDR1 and CDR2: LGHDT, YNNKEL (reference sequence). CDR3 length: 14 amino acids. V lost 1 base and J 10 bases, leaving 14 bases between the germline ends. CDR3 coding DNA: TGTGCCAGCAGCCAAGGGGGGCTTAGGGCCGAGCAGTTCTTC. It yields the protein CASSQGGLRAEQFF.

The chain recombines TRBV18 with TRBJ2-7, with D unclear. V was shortened by 0 bases and J by 0 bases, with 9 bases between the two germline ends. The CDR3 is 15 amino acids. Germline values: CDR1 KGHSH, CDR2 LQKENI. CDR3 region: CASSPPTWGSYEQYF. The CDR3 DNA reads TGTGCCAGCTCACCACCCACATGGGGCTCCTACGAGCAGTACTTC.

This chain uses TRBV7-2 with TRBJ2-1; 8 nucleotides line up with TRBD2. The V gene end was trimmed by 2 bases and the J gene end by 9 bases; junction bases not matched to a gene: 9. The CDR3 totals 15 residues. The V gene's germline CDR1 is SGHTA and CDR2 FQGNSA. The CDR3 DNA follows: TGTGCCAGCAGCTTAAGGGCGGGAGGCCCCGGTGAGCAGTTCTTC. Its protein is CASSLRAGGPGEQFF.

The chain recombines TRBV6-6 with TRBJ2-7; the match to TRBD1 covers 10 bases. The CDR3 runs to 16 residues. V was clipped by 5 bases and J by 0 bases; unmatched bases: 7. Germline V CDR1 and CDR2: MNHNY, SVGAGI (reference sequence). The CDR3 protein is CASSRRTGGFSYEQYF. The CDR3 DNA sequence: TGTGCCAGCAGTCGCCGGACAGGGGGTTTCTCCTACGAGCAGTACTTC.